Below are 20 T cell receptor beta chains sequenced from a single sample in a study of T cells in Graves' hyperthyroidism and ophthalmopathy. The TCR beta CDR3 regions underwent amplification using RNA transcripts as the source. HTBI primers were the set used in a first-round RT-PCR of the TCR CDR3. One entry per CDR3 protein, called by TCRdb with MiXCR from the multiplex PCR reads. Of a few hundred thousand distinct CDR3 sequences in the sample, 16% were seen once. Sequencing was performed on blood. Receptors were obtained from a woman aged 40 to 50 with Graves' ophthalmopathy.

This rearrangement joins TRBV15 to TRBJ2-7, with D perhaps matching TRBD2 (5 bases). CDR3 length: 16 residues. Trimming pared 5 bases from V and 2 bases from J, leaving 19 bases between. CDR1 LNHNV and CDR2 YYDKDF come from the germline V gene (reference sequence). CDR3 in amino acids: CATSPGQDSNTYEQYF. The CDR3 DNA reads TGTGCCACCAGCCCCGGGCAGGACTCAAACACCTACGAGCAGTACTTC.

This clonotype was counted between two and nine times. The rearrangement joins TRBV9 to TRBJ1-1; the D gene is possibly TRBD1 (6 bases). This CDR3 contains 16 residues. Germline CDR1 is SGDLS and CDR2 is YYNGEE. Trimming took 4 bases from V and 3 from J, leaving 19 bases between them. CDR3 sequence: CASSPPSRGRDTEAFF. CDR3 coding DNA: TGTGCCAGCAGCCCCCCATCAAGGGGGAGAGACACTGAAGCTTTCTTT.

The genes are TRBV28 and TRBJ2-1; 10 bases fit TRBD2. The CDR3 extends over 16 amino acids. Looked up from germline, CDR1 is MDHEN and CDR2 is SYDVKM. The V and J ends lost 1 base and 3 bases, in that order; junction bases with no gene match: 3. CDR3 DNA sequence: TGTGCCAGCAGTTTATCCGGACTAGCGGTCTACAATGAGCAGTTCTTC. Amino acids: CASSLSGLAVYNEQFF.

This clonotype was observed a handful of times. The chain uses TRBV6-5 and TRBJ1-1; weak D call: TRBD1 (6 bases). The germline V and J ends were trimmed by 0 bases and 5 bases, with 19 bases remaining between them. Germline CDR1 MNHEY, CDR2 SVGAGI. The CDR3 covers 17 residues. In DNA, the CDR3 is TGTGCCAGCAGTTACTCGGGCGGTCGCAGGGGAGGGACTGAAGCTTTCTTT. Translating it yields CASSYSGGRRGGTEAFF.

This clonotype was seen ten or more times. The chain has TRBV7-2 and TRBJ2-5; 10 nucleotides agree with TRBD1. CDR3 size: 14 residues. V was pared by 5 bases and J by 5 bases, with 5 bases of the junction left unmatched. Germline CDR1 and CDR2: SGHTA and FQGNSA. The CDR3 nucleotides are TGTGCCAGCAGCCGGGACAGGGGATCGGAGACCCAGTACTTC. Protein: CASSRDRGSETQYF.

This clonotype has only a few counts. This rearrangement joins TRBV27 to TRBJ2-2, with D possibly TRBD2 on 6 matching bases. Germline assignment: CDR1 MNHEY and CDR2 SMNVEV (reference sequence). The length of the CDR3 is 14 residues. The V end lost 9 bases, the J end lost 2 bases, and 13 bases lay between the germline ends. CDR3 sequence: CASRWRENTGELFF. The CDR3 nucleotides are TGTGCCAGTCGATGGCGGGAAAACACCGGGGAGCTGTTTTTT.

This clonotype was detected many times. The gene calls are TRBV2 and TRBJ2-3; no reliable D call. Germline assignment: CDR1 SNHLY and CDR2 FYNNEI. The CDR3 contains 11 residues. V was cut by 3 bases and J by 4 bases, with 2 bases left in between. The CDR3 bases are TGTGCCAGCAGTGAGCCAGATACGCAGTATTTT. Amino acid sequence: CASSEPDTQYF.

The chain employs TRBV24-1 and TRBJ2-2; D is ambiguous. The length of the CDR3 is 13 residues. V was cut by 6 bases and J by 0 bases, with 4 bases left in between. The germline V gene encodes CDR1 KGHDR and CDR2 SFDVKD. In nucleotides, the CDR3 is TGTGCCACCAGTTCACCGAACACCGGGGAGCTGTTTTTT. It encodes CATSSPNTGELFF.

This clonotype was counted between two and nine times. This chain joins TRBV29-1 and TRBJ2-3; D uncertain. Germline assignment: CDR1 SQVTM and CDR2 ANQGSEA. The CDR3 sequence is 13 residues long. V was shortened by 4 bases and J by 0 bases, with 8 bases between the two germline ends. CDR3 sequence: CSVAGPSTDTQYF. CDR3 sequence (DNA): TGCAGCGTTGCGGGCCCTAGCACAGATACGCAGTATTTT.

J is TRBJ1-5 and V is TRBV19; 8 bases fit TRBD1. V was pared by 1 base and J by 9 bases, with 8 bases of the junction left unmatched. Germline V gene lookup returns CDR1 LNHDA and CDR2 SQIVND (reference sequence). CDR3 size: 15 residues. CDR3 protein: CASSIVRGPIGPQHF. DNA of the CDR3: TGTGCCAGTAGTATAGTCAGGGGGCCGATCGGGCCCCAGCATTTT. The full variable domain, its missing parts supplied by reference TRBV19 and TRBJ1-5, is DGGITQSPKYLFRKEGQNVTLSCEQNLNHDAMYWYRQDPGQGLRLIYYSQIVNDFQKGDIAEGYSVSREKKESFPLTVTSAQKNPTAFYLCASSIVRGPIGPQHFGDGTRLSIL.

This clonotype showed up just a few times. The rearrangement links TRBV27 to TRBJ2-3; D remains ambiguous. This CDR3 has 13 amino acids. CDR1 is MNHEY, CDR2 SMNVEV, per germline (reference sequence). V was shortened by 10 bases and J by 3 bases, with 14 bases between the two germline ends. CDR3 sequence reads: CATGLVRTDTQYF. CDR3 nucleotide sequence: TGTGCCACCGGGCTAGTTAGAACAGATACGCAGTATTTT.

This clonotype was picked up many times. The chain couples TRBV30 to TRBJ1-1, with 7 nucleotides matching TRBD1. This CDR3 comprises 12 residues. The J segment lost 8 bases and the V segment lost 2 bases, leaving 5 bases of the junction unmatched. CDR1 GTSNPN and CDR2 SVGIG come from the germline V gene (reference sequence). CDR3 amino acids: CAWSYRGLEAFF. CDR3 DNA sequence: TGTGCCTGGAGTTACAGGGGTCTGGAAGCTTTCTTT.

This clonotype was detected ten times or more. The chain carries TRBV12-3 or TRBV12-4 and TRBJ2-7; D is unclear. V lost 3 bases and J lost 2, with 8 bases in between. The CDR3 runs to 13 residues. For the CDR3, the DNA is TGTGCCAGCAGTTTTTACCAAACCTACGAGCAGTACTTC. It codes for CASSFYQTYEQYF.

This clonotype was recorded only once. The rearrangement joins TRBV12-3 or TRBV12-4 to TRBJ2-1, with 9 bases identical to TRBD2. With 6 bases clipped from V and 1 base from J, the junction kept 4 bases outside the gene matches. The CDR3 has 15 residues. This CDR3 is CASRETSGSYNEQFF. CDR3 DNA: TGTGCCAGCAGGGAGACTAGCGGATCCTACAATGAGCAGTTCTTC.

This clonotype showed up many times. This chain joins TRBV20-1 and TRBJ1-5, with D possibly being TRBD1 (6 bases). The CDR3 extends over 16 amino acids. V shed 0 bases and J shed 1 base, with 13 bases lying between them. The germline gives CDR1 DFQATT, CDR2 SNEGSKA (reference sequence). The CDR3 is CSARDGGRGSNQPQHF. In nucleotides, the CDR3 is TGCAGTGCTAGAGATGGGGGGCGCGGCAGCAATCAGCCCCAGCATTTT.

The count of this clonotype is one. J is TRBJ2-1 and V is TRBV12-3 or TRBV12-4; TRBD2 matches 13 bases. CDR3 size: 17 residues. V shed 5 bases and J 3 bases; nucleotides not matched to a gene: 7. CDR3 sequence reads: CASSELGLAGVYNEQFF. The CDR3 region has the DNA TGTGCCAGCAGTGAACTCGGACTAGCGGGAGTCTACAATGAGCAGTTCTTC.

V gene TRBV29-1 combines with J gene TRBJ2-1; 8 bases fit TRBD2. The CDR3 loop spans 12 amino acids. The germline V gene has CDR1 SQVTM and CDR2 ANQGSEA. The V gene end was trimmed by 6 bases and the J gene end by 8 bases; junction bases not matched to a gene: 6. The CDR3 spells CSVAGVSDEQFF. The CDR3 DNA is TGCAGCGTAGCGGGAGTGAGCGATGAGCAGTTCTTC.

For the CDR3, the DNA is TGTGCCAGCGGAGGGGTAGCGGGGGACACCGGGGAGCTGTTTTTT. Protein: CASGGVAGDTGELFF. The V call is TRBV6-1, the J call TRBJ2-2, with 9 bases identical to TRBD2. From germline, CDR1 is MNHNS and CDR2 SASEGT. The V gene end was trimmed by 8 bases and the J gene end by 3 bases; junction bases not matched to a gene: 7. The CDR3 totals 15 residues.

The CDR3 DNA sequence: TGTGCCAGCAGCTTCCAGGGCTCACTCGCCGGGGAGCTGTTTTTT. Translating gives CASSFQGSLAGELFF. The gene calls are TRBV7-2 and TRBJ2-2, with a tentative D call TRBD1 (5 bases). Trimming pared 3 bases from V and 6 bases from J, leaving 14 bases between. Germline V gene data show CDR1 as SGHTA and CDR2 as FQGNSA. This CDR3 is 15 amino acids long.

The chain is built from TRBV7-9 and TRBJ1-2; D call uncertain. The CDR3 is 11 amino acids. V lost 3 bases, J lost 7 bases, and 6 bases lay in between. Germline lookup yields CDR1 SEHNR and CDR2 FQNEAQ (reference sequence). CDR3 amino acids: CASSFGVGYTF. CDR3 coding DNA: TGTGCCAGCAGCTTCGGGGTTGGCTACACCTTC.